Following are 5 T cell receptor beta chains from one sample sequenced in a study of blood T cell repertoires in COVID-19. The data were produced by immunoSEQ multiplex PCR, yet TCRdb's version contains in-frame clones alone and is incomplete. In the table there are around 340,000 clones, around 85% of which are singletons. The sample comprised PBMCs or T cells enriched from blood (not recorded which). Receptor source: a woman in her 40s with acute COVID-19.

The chain recombines TRBV9 with TRBJ1-2; TRBD1 agrees at 7 bases. This CDR3 is built from 14 residues. Trimming took 4 bases from V and 4 from J; bases not matched to a gene: 7. Germline CDR1 is SGDLS and CDR2 is YYNGEE. The CDR3 is CASSLGQEIYGYTF. CDR3 nucleotides: TGTGCCAGCAGCCTTGGACAGGAGATCTATGGCTACACCTTC. Combining the CDR3 with reference TRBV9 and TRBJ1-2 gives the whole variable domain DSGVTQTPKHLITATGQRVTLRCSPRSGDLSVYWYQQSLDQGLQFLIQYYNGEERAKGNILERFSAQQFPDLHSELNLSSLELGDSALYFCASSLGQEIYGYTFGSGTRLTVV.

This clone has a handful of counts. This rearrangement joins TRBV28 to TRBJ1-2; D is perhaps TRBD1 (6 bases). Looked up from germline, CDR1 is MDHEN and CDR2 is SYDVKM. This CDR3 contains 12 residues. The V gene lost 7 bases and the J gene lost 2 bases, with 8 bases spanning the gap. The CDR3 coding sequence is TGTGCCAGCACAGGGACAAACTATGGCTACACCTTC. It specifies CASTGTNYGYTF.

The rearrangement joins TRBV9 to TRBJ2-2, with 10 bases identical to TRBD2. V lost 2 bases, J lost 6 bases, and 10 bases stayed unmatched. The CDR3 spans 17 residues. The germline V gene has CDR1 SGDLS and CDR2 YYNGEE. The CDR3 DNA follows: TGTGCCAGCAGCGTTCAAGCGGGAGGGCCCGTATCCGGGGAGCTGTTTTTT. Amino acids: CASSVQAGGPVSGELFF.

The genes are TRBV24-1 and TRBJ2-3; tentative D call: TRBD2 (5 bases). From germline, CDR1 is KGHDR and CDR2 SFDVKD. CDR3 length equals 15 residues. V was pared by 4 bases and J by 2 bases, with 12 bases between. Written as DNA, the CDR3 is TGTGCCACCAGTGACGGTAGACTAATCACAGATACGCAGTATTTT. It encodes CATSDGRLITDTQYF.

This clone has only a few counts. V and J are TRBV6-5 and TRBJ1-1; weak D call: TRBD1 (5 bases). V was pared by 7 bases and J by 3 bases, with 9 bases between. The CDR3 runs 12 residues. Per germline, CDR1 MNHEY and CDR2 SVGAGI. This chain's CDR3 is CASTGRYTEAFF. In DNA form, the CDR3 reads TGTGCCAGCACAGGGAGGTACACTGAAGCTTTCTTT.